This T cell receptor beta chain derives from a study of cytomegalovirus exposure and HLA in healthy donors. Details on this clone: Its cognate antigen is unknown.

CDR3 length equals 14 residues. Germline values: CDR1 SGDLS, CDR2 YYNGEE. Trimming cost V 4 bases and J 9 bases, with 19 bases left between them. Study conclusions and caveats: Reports indicated that the classifier achieved high specificity and sensitivity in diagnosing cytomegalovirus status. The authors later found TCR association rates varying by HLA locus, with DRB1 most and HLA-C fewest. Association of a missense DCLRE1C variant with TCR beta V- and J-gene trimming was reported in a later analysis.

A multiplex PCR was run with 60 Vbeta primers and 13 Jbeta primers. Libraries were prepared by immunoSEQ multiplex PCR; TCRdb keeps only in-frame clonotypes and omits some of them. This listing includes 40,000 to 50,000 clones. The TCR comes from a man under 40 in good health and CMV-seronegative. Sequenced material: PBMCs. This rearrangement joins TRBV9 to TRBJ1-2; D gene unclear. The CDR3 loop is CASSWLATQPSYTF. For the CDR3, the DNA is TGTGCCAGCAGCTGGCTGGCCACCCAACCAAGCTACACCTTC.